Presented here are 4 T cell receptor beta chains from one specimen sequenced in a study of T cells in Graves' hyperthyroidism and ophthalmopathy. What was amplified from RNA transcripts were TCR beta CDR3 regions. In the first-round RT-PCR of the TCR CDR3, the HTBI primer set was used. TCRdb re-analysed the multiplex PCR reads in MiXCR, keeping a single row per CDR3 protein. This sample yields fewer than 300,000 distinct CDR3 sequences, of which under 30% are seen a single time; roughly 24% belongs to the top ten. The sample comprised blood. These receptors all come from a man aged 35-49 years with Graves' hyperthyroidism that later progressed to Graves' ophthalmopathy.

This clonotype has a count of ten or more. This may be a read error: a much more frequent sequence differs by one nucleotide. V is TRBV20-1 and J is TRBJ2-7; D not certain. The length of the CDR3 is 13 residues. In germline, CDR1 is DFQATT, CDR2 SNEGSKA (reference sequence). CDR3 nucleotides: TGCAGTGCTAGTCGCAGGTCAACCTACGAGCAGTGCTTC. It specifies CSASRRSTYEQCF.

This clonotype was detected many times. V usage is TRBV6-5 and J usage is TRBJ1-2; D perhaps matches TRBD1 (5 bases). Germline V gene lookup returns CDR1 MNHEY and CDR2 SVGAGI. The CDR3 loop spans 15 amino acids. V lost 0 bases and J 0 bases, leaving 8 bases between the germline ends. The CDR3 nucleotides read TGTGCCAGCAGTTACTCGGGGCGAACTAACTATGGCTACACCTTC. Protein product: CASSYSGRTNYGYTF.

The chain combines TRBV12-3 or TRBV12-4 with TRBJ1-5, with D possibly matching TRBD1 (6 bases). V was pared by 5 bases and J by 4 bases, with 18 bases between. The CDR3 sequence is 16 residues long. The CDR3 loop is CASSPSGAGANQPQHF. CDR3 sequence (DNA): TGTGCCAGCAGTCCTTCCGGGGCAGGGGCTAATCAGCCCCAGCATTTT.

This clonotype was counted many times. CDR3 loop: CSASTLAGYGYTF. CDR3 coding DNA: TGCAGTGCTAGTACCCTGGCAGGGTATGGCTACACCTTC. The V and J genes are TRBV20-1 and TRBJ1-2, with D perhaps TRBD1 (5 bases). The CDR3 runs 13 residues. Germline CDR1 is DFQATT and CDR2 is SNEGSKA (reference sequence). The V gene lost 3 bases and the J gene lost 5 bases, with 13 bases spanning the gap.